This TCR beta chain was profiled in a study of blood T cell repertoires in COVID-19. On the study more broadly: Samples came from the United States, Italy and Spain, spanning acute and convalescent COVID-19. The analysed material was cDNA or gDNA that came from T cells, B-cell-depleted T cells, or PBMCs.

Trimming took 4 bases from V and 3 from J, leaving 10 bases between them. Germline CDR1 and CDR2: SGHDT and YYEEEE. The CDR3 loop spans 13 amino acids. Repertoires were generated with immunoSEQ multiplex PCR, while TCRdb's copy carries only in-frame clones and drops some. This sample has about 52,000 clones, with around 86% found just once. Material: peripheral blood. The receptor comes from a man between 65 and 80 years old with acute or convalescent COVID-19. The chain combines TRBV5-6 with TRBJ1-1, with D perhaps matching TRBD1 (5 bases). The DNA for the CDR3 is TGTGCCAGCAGCCGTATACAGGACACTGAAGCTTTCTTT. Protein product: CASSRIQDTEAFF.